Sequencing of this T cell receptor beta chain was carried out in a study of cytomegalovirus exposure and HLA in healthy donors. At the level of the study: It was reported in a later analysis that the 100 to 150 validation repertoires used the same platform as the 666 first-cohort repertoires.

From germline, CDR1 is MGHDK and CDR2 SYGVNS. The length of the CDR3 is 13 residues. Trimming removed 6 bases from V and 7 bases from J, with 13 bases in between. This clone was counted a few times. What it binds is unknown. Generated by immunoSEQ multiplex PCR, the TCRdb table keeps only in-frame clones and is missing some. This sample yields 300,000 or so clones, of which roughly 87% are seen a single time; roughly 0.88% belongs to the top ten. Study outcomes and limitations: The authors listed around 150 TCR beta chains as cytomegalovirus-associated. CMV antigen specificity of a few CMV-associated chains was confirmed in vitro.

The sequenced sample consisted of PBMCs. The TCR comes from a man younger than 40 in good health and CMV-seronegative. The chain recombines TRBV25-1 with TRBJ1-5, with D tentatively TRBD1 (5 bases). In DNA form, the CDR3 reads TGTGCCAGCAGAGCAGGGTTCGGCCAGCCCCAGCATTTT. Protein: CASRAGFGQPQHF. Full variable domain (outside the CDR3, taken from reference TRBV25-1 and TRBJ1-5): EADIYQTPRYLVIGTGKKITLECSQTMGHDKMYWYQQDPGMELHLIHYSYGVNSTEKGDLSSESTVSRIRTEHFPLTLESARPSHTSQYLCASRAGFGQPQHFGDGTRLSIL.